One sample yielded the 10 T cell receptor beta chains listed below, sequenced in a study of T cell repertoires in cytomegalovirus infection. Via MiXCR, TCRdb re-called the reads, giving one row per CDR3 protein. The data contain roughly 280,000 distinct CDR3 sequences, about 13% of them singletons. What was sequenced was PBMCs. These receptors all stem from a human donor in good health (CMV status not recorded). Some clones in this sample may be carry-over from other donors' samples.

This clonotype was observed many times. The chain uses TRBV7-2 and TRBJ2-6; TRBD2 matches at 9 bases. Looked up from germline, CDR1 is SGHTA and CDR2 is FQGNSA. CDR3 length equals 19 residues. The junction had 6 bases not matched to a gene; V was cut back by 0 bases and J by 0 bases. The CDR3 DNA is TGTGCCAGCAGCTTAGCCCCTAGCGGGGTACCCTCTGGGGCCAACGTCCTGACTTTC. It specifies CASSLAPSGVPSGANVLTF.

V usage is TRBV29-1 and J usage is TRBJ1-1, with 12 bases matching TRBD1. Germline V CDR1 and CDR2: SQVTM, ANQGSEA. The V segment lost 7 bases and the J segment 0 bases; nucleotides outside the gene matches: 3. CDR3 size: 14 residues. CDR3 nucleotide sequence: TGCAGCGGGGGACAGGGGGCCATGAACACTGAAGCTTTCTTT. This sequence encodes CSGGQGAMNTEAFF.

This clonotype was seen at least ten times. The chain uses TRBV11-2 and TRBJ2-7; 9 positions agree with TRBD1. The CDR3 sequence is 17 residues long. The germline V gene has CDR1 SGHAT and CDR2 FQNNGV. V dropped 5 bases and J dropped 3; count of bases not matched to a gene: 14. CDR3 nucleotide sequence: TGTGCCAGCAGCCGTCGTCAGGGGACAGGGATCGGCTACGAGCAGTACTTC. Protein: CASSRRQGTGIGYEQYF.

This clonotype was seen repeatedly, ten times or more. The CDR3 spells CASRPDRVSYGYTF. The DNA for the CDR3 is TGTGCCAGCAGACCGGACAGGGTCAGCTATGGCTACACCTTC. The chain is built from TRBV7-2 and TRBJ1-2, with 8 bases that match TRBD1. This CDR3 is built from 14 residues. Trimming removed 6 bases from V and 4 bases from J; junction bases left unmatched: 7. From germline, CDR1 is SGHTA and CDR2 FQGNSA. Full variable domain (rest looked up from reference TRBV7-2 and TRBJ1-2): GAGVSQSPSNKVTEKGKDVELRCDPISGHTALYWYRQSLGQGLEFLIYFQGNSAPDKSGLPSDRFSAERTGGSVSTLTIQRTQQEDSAVYLCASRPDRVSYGYTFGSGTRLTVV.

Many counts were recorded for this clonotype. V gene TRBV7-2 combines with J gene TRBJ2-2; D may be TRBD1 or TRBD2 (7 bases each). Germline V gives CDR1 SGHTA, CDR2 FQGNSA. The germline V and J ends were trimmed by 5 bases and 4 bases, with 17 bases remaining between them. The CDR3 runs to 16 residues. CDR3 region: CASSQGGGSGTGELFF. The CDR3 DNA is TGTGCCAGCAGCCAGGGGGGCGGGAGCGGCACCGGGGAGCTGTTTTTT.

The genes are TRBV12-5 and TRBJ1-5; D is perhaps TRBD1 (6 bases). Germline lookup yields CDR1 LGHNT and CDR2 FRNRAP. Deletions cut 2 bases from V and 0 bases from J, with 23 bases between. The CDR3 totals 20 residues. The CDR3 reads CASGLITTRTASYSNQPQHF. The CDR3 nucleotides are TGTGCTAGTGGTTTGATAACAACGAGGACAGCTAGTTATAGCAATCAGCCCCAGCATTTT.

This clonotype showed up just a few times. J is TRBJ2-1 and V is TRBV10-3, with 8 bases aligning to TRBD2. Germline V gives CDR1 ENHRY, CDR2 SYGVKD. The CDR3 spans 14 residues. V shed 6 bases, J shed 10 bases, and the junction held 11 bases outside the gene matches. The CDR3 region has the DNA TGTGCCATCAGGAGACTAGCGCCCCAAGGGGAGCAGTTCTTC. Translating it yields CAIRRLAPQGEQFF.

This clonotype has ten or more counts. The chain couples TRBV7-2 to TRBJ2-7; D gene uncertain. V gave up 0 bases and J gave up 3 bases, with 9 bases separating them. Germline-derived CDR1 and CDR2 are SGHTA and FQGNSA. The CDR3 is 14 amino acids. In DNA, the CDR3 is TGTGCCAGCAGCTTAGCATCCAACCTCTACGAGCAGTACTTC. The encoded protein is CASSLASNLYEQYF.

In its sample, this clonotype was seen many times. The rearrangement joins TRBV19 to TRBJ2-6; D gene unclear. Per germline, CDR1 LNHDA and CDR2 SQIVND (reference sequence). Trimming shortened V by 7 bases and J by 0 bases, and 13 bases separated the two germline ends. The CDR3 totals 16 residues. The CDR3 protein is CASNKASSSGANVLTF. The DNA of the CDR3 is TGTGCCAGTAATAAAGCCTCGAGCTCTGGGGCCAACGTCCTGACTTTC. The full variable domain, rest sourced from reference TRBV19 and TRBJ2-6, is DGGITQSPKYLFRKEGQNVTLSCEQNLNHDAMYWYRQDPGQGLRLIYYSQIVNDFQKGDIAEGYSVSREKKESFPLTVTSAQKNPTAFYLCASNKASSSGANVLTFGAGSRLTVL.

This clonotype was found many times. The rearrangement uses TRBV7-3 and TRBJ1-2, with 7 bases fitting TRBD1. CDR1 SGHTA and CDR2 FQGTGA come from the germline V gene. This CDR3 spans 15 amino acids. V lost 5 bases, J lost 2 bases, and 8 bases stayed unmatched. The CDR3 DNA follows: TGTGCCAGCAGCCCGGGACAGCTAGTAAACTATGGCTACACCTTC. It translates to CASSPGQLVNYGYTF.